The 10 T cell receptor beta chains below all came from one sample that was sequenced in a study of blood T cell repertoires in COVID-19. Using immunoSEQ multiplex PCR, the repertoire was profiled, and TCRdb retains in-frame clones only, with some absent. The sample lists over 65,000 clones, 85% to 90% occurring once. The sequenced sample was peripheral blood. The receptors here all came from a man in his fifties or sixties with active COVID-19.

This chain connects TRBV6-1 to TRBJ1-3; 7 nucleotides align to TRBD1. V was clipped by 2 bases and J by 2 bases; unmatched bases: 0. The CDR3 contains 14 residues. The germline gives CDR1 MNHNS, CDR2 SASEGT. CDR3 residues: CASSERGPGNTIYF. CDR3 in DNA: TGTGCCAGCAGTGAAAGGGGGCCTGGAAACACCATATATTTT.

The chain uses TRBV27 and TRBJ1-3; 9 bases are a match to TRBD1. The CDR3 spans 16 residues. Germline V gene data show CDR1 as MNHEY and CDR2 as SMNVEV (reference sequence). V was clipped by 4 bases and J by 0 bases; unmatched bases: 4. The DNA of the CDR3 is TGTGCCAGCAGTTCGGACAGGGGAATCTCTGGAAACACCATATATTTT. The encoded protein is CASSSDRGISGNTIYF.

The sample holds a few counts of this clone. An end of the junction does not agree with germline; a read error may underlie this. The chain joins TRBV7-3 to TRBJ2-1, with 8 nucleotides matching TRBD1. CDR3 length equals 13 residues. The germline V gene encodes CDR1 SGHTA and CDR2 FQGTGA. The CDR3 reads CASSITGGREQFF. In nucleotides, the CDR3 is TGTGCCAGCAGCATAACAGGGGGACGTGAGCAGTTCTTC.

This chain connects TRBV2 to TRBJ2-2; 11 bases are shared with TRBD1. J gave up 5 bases and V 8 bases, and 13 bases lay outside the gene matches. The CDR3 is 17 residues long. Germline V CDR1 and CDR2: SNHLY, FYNNEI. CDR3 residues: CASGRDRGFLSTGELFF. DNA for the CDR3: TGTGCCAGCGGTAGGGACAGGGGGTTTCTAAGTACCGGGGAGCTGTTTTTT.

V usage is TRBV3-1 (or the pseudogene TRBV3-2) and J usage is TRBJ2-7; tentatively, D is TRBD2 (6 bases). Germline V gives CDR1 LGHDT, CDR2 YNNKEL (reference sequence). V lost 0 bases, J lost 4 bases, and 13 bases lay in between. CDR3 size: 15 residues. The CDR3: CASSQEWREAYEQYF. The CDR3 bases are TGTGCCAGCAGCCAAGAATGGCGGGAAGCGTACGAGCAGTACTTC.

The chain employs TRBV11-2 and TRBJ2-2; tentatively, D is TRBD2 (6 bases). V was trimmed by 5 bases and J by 5 bases, leaving 15 bases between them. The CDR3 runs 15 residues. The germline CDR1 and CDR2 sequences are SGHAT and FQNNGV. The DNA of the CDR3 is TGTGCCAGCAGCGCACTCAAACGGGAGACCGGGGAGCTGTTTTTT. It encodes CASSALKRETGELFF. Using reference TRBV11-2 and TRBJ2-2 for the parts outside the CDR3, the full variable domain is EAGVAQSPRYKIIEKRQSVAFWCNPISGHATLYWYQQILGQGPKLLIQFQNNGVVDDSQLPKDRFSAERLKGVDSTLKIQPAKLEDSAVYLCASSALKRETGELFFGEGSRLTVL.

The chain combines TRBV18 with TRBJ2-3; TRBD2 matches at 10 bases. CDR3 length: 16 residues. The V gene end was trimmed by 2 bases and the J gene end by 4 bases; junction bases not matched to a gene: 6. Germline-derived CDR1 and CDR2 are KGHSH and LQKENI. The CDR3 DNA reads as TGTGCCAGCTCACCAAAGGAGCGGGGGGGGTCAGATACGCAGTATTTT. Protein product: CASSPKERGGSDTQYF.

The J gene is TRBJ2-1, the V gene TRBV3-1 (or the pseudogene TRBV3-2), with 11 bases matching TRBD2. The CDR3 is 17 residues long. V was clipped by 3 bases and J by 6 bases; unmatched bases: 10. CDR1 is LGHDT, CDR2 YNNKEL, per germline (reference sequence). In DNA, the CDR3 is TGTGCCAGCAGCCAGCCTCCGGGGGGACTAGCGGCCAATGAGCAGTTCTTC. This encodes CASSQPPGGLAANEQFF.

The sample holds one count of this clone. The J gene is TRBJ2-1, the V gene TRBV11-2, with D tentatively TRBD2 (6 bases). CDR1 and CDR2 from the germline V gene are SGHAT and FQNNGV. The V end lost 4 bases, the J end lost 1 base, and 8 bases lay between the germline ends. The CDR3 extends over 14 amino acids. The CDR3 loop reads CASSYSGSYNEQFF. In nucleotides, the CDR3 is TGTGCCAGCAGCTACAGCGGGTCCTACAATGAGCAGTTCTTC.

The V and J genes are TRBV7-3 and TRBJ1-1; D may be TRBD1 (5 bases). Germline CDR1 reads SGHTA; CDR2 reads FQGTGA. V shed 5 bases and J shed 5 bases, with 12 bases lying between them. This CDR3 region has 13 residues. CDR3 sequence reads: CASSPRGGTEAFF. The CDR3 DNA follows: TGTGCCAGCAGCCCTCGGGGGGGTACTGAAGCTTTCTTT.